This T cell receptor (beta chain) was sequenced for a study of control samples from healthy donors and cancer patients (dated by TCRdb to 2019 to 2021). V is pared back by 0 bases and J by 2 bases, with 10 bases lying between the germline termini. Its CDR3 holds 15 amino acids, cysteine through phenylalanine. Only the CDR3 portion is preserved as DNA: 45 bases, with reading frame beginning at the first base. Per the germline V gene (reference sequence), MNHNY is the CDR1 and SVGAGI is the CDR2. The library was prepared using the immunoSEQ multiplex PCR assay. In TCRdb, the immuneACCESS table is reduced to in-frame sequences with V and J assigned. These tables do not hold every clone; where another copy was compared, an unresolved V gene accounts for under half, and the others remain unexplained. The sample data list 150,000 to 200,000 clones, and about 94% of these were observed just once. 0.68% of the sample belongs to the ten largest clones.

On this clone itself: Its recognized antigen is unknown. Base-call qualities are not available, and no considerably larger clone is one nucleotide away.

Sequenced input: blood. This chain is built from TRBV6-6 and TRBJ1-2; no confident D gene assignment can be made. This TCR was recovered from a young woman in good health. The base sequence is TGTGCCAGCAGTTACTCAGACGGTAGGAACTATGGCTACACCTTC. This gives the protein CASSYSDGRNYGYTF.